This T cell receptor (beta chain) was captured by sequencing in a study of PD-1 blockade in classical Hodgkin lymphoma. Time point of the sample: newly diagnosed, previously untreated cHL patient sample. The CDR3 totals 14 residues. Trimming shortened V by 1 base and J by 2 bases, and 8 bases separated the two germline ends. Germline V gene data show CDR1 as LGHNA and CDR2 as YSLEER. Assay: immunoSEQ multiplex PCR; the TCRdb copy retains only in-frame clones and omits some. Among some 28,000 clones listed, 90% to 95% were seen once. The specimen was peripheral blood mononuclear cells (PBMCs). This clonotype was obtained from a human donor with classical Hodgkin lymphoma. The rearrangement links TRBV4-3 to TRBJ1-2, with a weak D call TRBD1 (5 bases). The CDR3 protein is CASSQVTVNYGYTF. The CDR3 nucleotides read TGCGCCAGCAGCCAAGTGACAGTGAACTATGGCTACACCTTC.